The present T cell receptor beta chain was sequenced within a study of blood T cells in healthy people across ages. Peripheral blood samples of about 10 milliliters were drawn from each donor. Between the trimmed V and J ends, which lost 5 bases and 2 bases, there was a span of 12 bases. This CDR3 is 14 amino acids long. Germline V lookup: CDR1 SGHTA, CDR2 FQGNSA. This clonotype occurred a few times. Its antigen is not identified. Together with a sample-barcoded 5' primer, a J-beta primer mix was included in a second PCR lasting roughly 6 to 12 cycles. TCRdb re-called the 5' RACE reads through MiXCR, storing one row per CDR3 protein. Of about 1.1 million distinct CDR3 sequences detected, more than 30% appear once; the ten largest clones hold around 12%. The study's findings and limits: Relative to aged donors, long-lived donors carried more naive CD4+ cells and displayed higher diversity. As age increased, TCR beta diversity per million T cells fell in a roughly linear fashion.

The receptor was isolated from a man between 18 and 35 years old in good health. Sequencing used blood. The chain combines TRBV7-2 with TRBJ1-2; no clear D gene. CDR3 nucleotides: TGTGCCAGCAGCGTAAGACGGTTAAACTATGGCTACACCTTC. Its protein product is CASSVRRLNYGYTF.